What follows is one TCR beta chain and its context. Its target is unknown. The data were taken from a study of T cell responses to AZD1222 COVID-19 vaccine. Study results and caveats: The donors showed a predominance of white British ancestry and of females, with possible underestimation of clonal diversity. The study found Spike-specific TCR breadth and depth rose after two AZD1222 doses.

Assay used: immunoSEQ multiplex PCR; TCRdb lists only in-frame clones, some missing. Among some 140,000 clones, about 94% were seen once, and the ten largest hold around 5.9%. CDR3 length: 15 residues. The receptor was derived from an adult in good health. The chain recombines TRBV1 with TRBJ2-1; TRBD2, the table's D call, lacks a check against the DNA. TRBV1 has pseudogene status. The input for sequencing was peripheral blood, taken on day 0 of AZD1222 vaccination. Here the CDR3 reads CTSSPRDYEYNEQFF. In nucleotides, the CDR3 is TGCACCAGCAGCCCCCGGGACTACGAGTACAATGAGCAGTTCTTC.